The rows below give T cell receptor beta chains drawn from one sample of a study of T cell responses to AZD1222 COVID-19 vaccine. Clones were read by immunoSEQ multiplex PCR, and TCRdb kept only the in-frame ones, dropping some. Here the sample spans more than 150,000 clones, approximately 92% being singletons. Sequences were derived from peripheral blood, sampled on day 0 of AZD1222 vaccination. All receptors derive from an adult in good health. Both conserved end residues are part of each CDR3. A D gene is named only where the DNA matches it firmly. Only part of the rows carry a size: once, few, many, or a class if the clone is expanded.

14,TRBJ2-2,TRBV5-4,.,.,CASRGDTATGELFF,TGTGCCAGCAGGGGGGACACAGCCACCGGGGAGCTGTTTTTT
14,TRBJ1-1,TRBV28,.,.,CASSLKGMNTEAFF,TGTGCCAGCAGTTTAAAGGGAATGAACACTGAAGCTTTCTTT
16,TRBJ1-1,TRBV19,TRBD1,.,CASSKGQGSTNTEAFF,TGTGCCAGTAGTAAGGGACAGGGGTCTACTAACACTGAAGCTTTCTTT
14,TRBJ1-2,TRBV6-6,.,.,CASSPGEGGYGYTF,TGTGCCAGCAGCCCGGGGGAGGGTGGGTATGGCTACACCTTC
15,TRBJ1-1,TRBV4-1,TRBD1,.,CASSQTGGSGTEAFF,TGCGCCAGCAGCCAGACAGGGGGCTCGGGGACTGAAGCTTTCTTT
16,TRBJ2-1,TRBV19,TRBD1,.,CASRDLSGQGGYEQFF,TGTGCCAGTAGGGACCTGAGCGGACAGGGCGGGTATGAGCAGTTCTTC
15,TRBJ1-5,TRBV28,TRBD1,.,CASTYSGGGNQPQHF,TGTGCCAGCACCTATTCAGGGGGCGGGAATCAGCCCCAGCATTTT
15,TRBJ2-2,TRBV4-1,TRBD1,.,CASSLGQANTGELFF,TGCGCCAGCAGCCTCGGACAGGCAAACACCGGGGAGCTGTTTTTT
14,TRBJ1-4,TRBV2,TRBD1,.,CASSRQGGTEKLFF,TGTGCCAGCAGTCGACAGGGGGGGACTGAAAAACTGTTTTTT
17,TRBJ2-1,TRBV5-4,TRBD2,.,CASSFFGLAGGYNEQFF,TGTGCCAGCAGCTTCTTTGGACTAGCGGGGGGGTACAATGAGCAGTTCTTC
14,TRBJ2-1,TRBV5-4,TRBD1,.,CASSLRQGTNEQFF,TGTGCCAGCAGCTTACGACAGGGCACTAATGAGCAGTTCTTC
14,TRBJ1-2,TRBV6-4,.,.,CASSSDQRVDGYTF,TGTGCCAGCAGCAGCGACCAGAGGGTTGATGGCTACACCTTC
14,TRBJ2-7,TRBV19,TRBD2,once,CASSIISGSGEQYF,TGTGCCAGTAGTATAATCAGCGGGAGCGGCGAGCAGTACTTC
12,TRBJ2-7,TRBV18,TRBD1,.,CASSWTGDEQYF,TGTGCCAGCTCGTGGACAGGCGACGAGCAGTACTTC
11,TRBJ2-7,TRBV6-5,.,.,CASSSTYEQYF,TGTGCCAGCAGTTCAACCTACGAGCAGTACTTC
15,TRBJ1-1,TRBV7-2,.,once,CASSFGPGMNTEAFF,TGTGCCAGCAGCTTCGGCCCCGGGATGAACACTGAAGCTTTCTTT
16,TRBJ2-7,TRBV25-1,.,few,CASSSLGGPAFYEQYF,TGTGCCAGCAGTTCTTTGGGGGGACCCGCCTTCTACGAGCAGTACTTC
14,TRBJ2-2,TRBV7-6,.,.,CASSLTHVGGELFF,TGTGCCAGCAGCTTAACCCACGTTGGAGGGGAGCTGTTTTTT
15,TRBJ2-2,TRBV7-2,.,once,CASSLAGVSTGELFF,TGTGCCAGCAGCTTAGCGGGAGTCAGCACCGGGGAGCTGTTTTTT
17,TRBJ2-1,TRBV7-2,TRBD2,.,CASSLGMGRGSYNEQFF,TGTGCCAGCAGCTTAGGGATGGGGCGGGGGTCATACAATGAGCAGTTCTTC
11,TRBJ1-2,TRBV19,.,.,CASSIYYGYTF,TGTGCCAGTAGTATTTACTATGGCTACACCTTC
13,TRBJ1-2,TRBV12-3/TRBV12-4,.,.,CASSSTLNYGYTF,TGTGCCAGCAGTTCAACTTTAAACTATGGCTACACCTTC
15,TRBJ2-3,TRBV2,TRBD2,.,CASTSSGGGTDTQYF,TGTGCCAGCACCAGTAGCGGGGGGGGCACAGATACGCAGTATTTT
13,TRBJ1-2,TRBV5-1,.,few,CASSVDTTYGYTF,TGCGCCAGCAGCGTTGACACCACCTATGGCTACACCTTC
15,TRBJ1-3,TRBV5-6,.,.,CASSTPDRAGNTIYF,TGTGCCAGCAGTACCCCAGATAGGGCTGGAAACACCATATATTTT
14,TRBJ2-7,TRBV6-5,.,.,CASRPGASSYEQYF,TGTGCCAGCAGGCCGGGCGCCTCATCCTACGAGCAGTACTTC
12,TRBJ1-1,TRBV6-5,.,few,CASSYSGAEAFF,TGTGCCAGCAGTTACTCCGGGGCTGAAGCTTTCTTT
20,TRBJ1-1,TRBV5-1,.,once,CASSSGPRFYGGATDTEAFF,TGCGCCAGCAGCTCCGGGCCACGTTTTTATGGGGGGGCGACGGACACTGAAGCTTTCTTT
15,TRBJ1-1,TRBV7-9,TRBD1,.,CASSPQQGANTEAFF,TGTGCCAGCAGCCCCCAGCAGGGGGCGAACACTGAAGCTTTCTTT
13,TRBJ2-1,TRBV28,.,.,CASFPSSYNEQFF,TGTGCCAGCTTTCCGAGCTCCTACAATGAGCAGTTCTTC
16,TRBJ2-1,TRBV27,TRBD1,.,CASSPTGGVSYNEQFF,TGTGCCAGCAGTCCGACAGGGGGGGTCTCCTACAATGAGCAGTTCTTC
15,TRBJ1-2,TRBV9,.,.,CASSVVNSALYGYTF,TGTGCCAGCAGCGTAGTCAATAGCGCCCTCTATGGCTACACCTTC